This entry describes one TCR beta chain. Its matching antigen is unknown. The sample is drawn from a study of OX40 agonist ivuxolimab in advanced cancers. As for the study in general: One patient with hepatocellular carcinoma and two with cutaneous melanoma, three in all, had partial responses. General study results and limits: On average, CD8+ T cells had more expanded clones than CD4+. The investigators did not determine what antigen specificity the expanded peripheral T cells had.

The CDR3 is 15 residues long. The ends lost 0 bases at V and 4 bases at J; junction bases unmatched: 6. CDR1 and CDR2 (germline): SGDLS, YYNGEE. Produced via immunoSEQ multiplex PCR; TCRdb's table is partial and in-frame only. The table records about 62,000 clones, roughly four fifths of them present only once. The sequence derives from an adult with an advanced solid tumor such as melanoma, head and neck, liver or kidney cancer. Sample: CD4+ or CD8+ T cells sorted from blood, taken in a trial of the OX40 agonist ivuxolimab. V and J are TRBV9 and TRBJ2-5; 7 bases fit TRBD1. CDR3 residues: CASSVGAGGGETQYF. The DNA of the CDR3 is TGTGCCAGCAGCGTAGGGGCAGGGGGTGGAGAGACCCAGTACTTC. The variable domain in full, with the rest retrieved from reference TRBV9 and TRBJ2-5, is DSGVTQTPKHLITATGQRVTLRCSPRSGDLSVYWYQQSLDQGLQFLIQYYNGEERAKGNILERFSAQQFPDLHSELNLSSLELGDSALYFCASSVGAGGGETQYFGPGTRLLVL.